These 3 T cell receptor beta chains originate from one sample sequenced in a study of blood T cell repertoires in COVID-19. Using immunoSEQ multiplex PCR, the repertoire was profiled, and TCRdb retains in-frame clones only, with some absent. The table records 54,000 or so clones, roughly 88% of them present only once. Sample: peripheral blood. The receptors shown here come from a woman of 80 years or more with acute or convalescent COVID-19.

This sequence joins TRBV4-2 and TRBJ2-1, with TRBD2 matching over 10 bases. Germline CDR1 and CDR2: LGHNA and YNFKEQ. The CDR3 is made up of 18 amino acids. Trimming at V came to 1 base and at J to 1 base, leaving 7 bases not matched to a gene. Written as DNA, the CDR3 is TGTGCCAGCAGCCAAGTGTCTAGCGGGAGCCTTTCCTACAATGAGCAGTTCTTC. Translating it yields CASSQVSSGSLSYNEQFF.

The J gene is TRBJ2-1, the V gene TRBV5-1; a weak D match, TRBD2 (5 bases). The CDR3 spans 17 residues. Germline CDR1 SGHRS, CDR2 YFSETQ. Trimming removed 2 bases at V and 6 bases at J, with 21 bases between. DNA for the CDR3: TGCGCCAGCAGCTTAATGGCTAGAAGGATGAGGGCCAATGAGCAGTTCTTC. Its protein is CASSLMARRMRANEQFF.

The chain is built from TRBV11-2 and TRBJ2-5; a possible D gene is TRBD1 (6 bases). This CDR3 contains 13 residues. Germline values: CDR1 SGHAT, CDR2 FQNNGV. Trimming pared 5 bases from V and 5 bases from J, leaving 12 bases between. The CDR3 here is CASSTDSLETQYF. CDR3 DNA: TGTGCCAGCAGCACGGACAGTCTGGAGACCCAGTACTTC.